This T cell receptor beta chain was identified in a study of shared clonotypes between healthy human individuals. Each subset's genomic DNA was shared equally among a number of immunoSEQ plates. Assay: immunoSEQ multiplex PCR; the TCRdb copy retains only in-frame clones and omits some. The sample shows about 980,000 clones, around 80% of them seen only once. About this clone itself: The antigen is unknown. The same CDR3 also results from other DNA sequences found in this sample.

General study findings and limits: Tissues were not sampled, only blood, and their repertoires likely differ. It was the non-shared clonotypes that had lower generation probabilities than clonotypes shared by all four donors. It was anticipated that sequencing depth would influence how many clonotypes donors shared.

Sequencing used memory CD4+ T cells sorted from blood. Regarding subset: CD45RA-negative fraction. The clonotype originates from a man in his late teens or twenties in good health.

Here the CDR3 reads CASSVQGAGTEAFF. For the CDR3, the DNA is TGTGCCAGCAGCGTCCAGGGGGCCGGGACTGAAGCTTTCTTT. The genes are TRBV11-2 and TRBJ1-1; 8 bases fit TRBD1. J lost 5 bases, V lost 5 bases, and 7 bases had no gene match. The CDR3 runs to 14 residues. Germline lookup yields CDR1 SGHAT and CDR2 FQNNGV.